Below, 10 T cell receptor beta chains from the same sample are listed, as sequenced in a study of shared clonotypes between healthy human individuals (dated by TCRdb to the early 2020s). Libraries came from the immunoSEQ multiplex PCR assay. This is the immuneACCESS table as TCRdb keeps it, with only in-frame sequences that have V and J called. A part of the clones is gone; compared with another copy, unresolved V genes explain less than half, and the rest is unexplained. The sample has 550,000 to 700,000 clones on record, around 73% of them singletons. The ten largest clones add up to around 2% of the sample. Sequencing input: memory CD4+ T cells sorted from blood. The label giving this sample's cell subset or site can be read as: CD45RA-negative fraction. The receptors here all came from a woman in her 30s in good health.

In nucleotides, the CDR3 is TGTGCCAGCAGCCTACTAGCGGGAGGGCCCGATGAGCAGTTCTTC. This gives the protein CASSLLAGGPDEQFF. This chain connects TRBV7-6 to TRBJ2-1, with TRBD2 identical over 13 bases. The length of the CDR3 is 15 residues. Per the germline V gene, CDR1 is SGHVS and CDR2 is FNYEAQ. V was pared by 5 bases and J by 8 bases, with 6 bases of the junction left unmatched.

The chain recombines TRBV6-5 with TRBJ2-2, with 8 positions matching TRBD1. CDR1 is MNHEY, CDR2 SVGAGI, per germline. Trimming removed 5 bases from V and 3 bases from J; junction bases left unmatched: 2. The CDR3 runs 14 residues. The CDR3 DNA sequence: TGTGCCAGCAGTAACAGGGGGTACACCGGGGAGCTGTTTTTT. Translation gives CASSNRGYTGELFF.

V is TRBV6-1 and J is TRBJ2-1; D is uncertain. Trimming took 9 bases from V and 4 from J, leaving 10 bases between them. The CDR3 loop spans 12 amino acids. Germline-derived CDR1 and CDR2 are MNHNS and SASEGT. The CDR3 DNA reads TGTGCCAGTACTGGGTGGTACAATGAGCAGTTCTTC. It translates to CASTGWYNEQFF.

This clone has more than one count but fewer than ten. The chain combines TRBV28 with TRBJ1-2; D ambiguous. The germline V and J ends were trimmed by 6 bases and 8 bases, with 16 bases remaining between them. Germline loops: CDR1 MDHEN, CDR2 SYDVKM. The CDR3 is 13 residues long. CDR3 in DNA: TGTGCCAGCAGCCGTGACCGACTAGGGGGCTACACCTTC. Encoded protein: CASSRDRLGGYTF.

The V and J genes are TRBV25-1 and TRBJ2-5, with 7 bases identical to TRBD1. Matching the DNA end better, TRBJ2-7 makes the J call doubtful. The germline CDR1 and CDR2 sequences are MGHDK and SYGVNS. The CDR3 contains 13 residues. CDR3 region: CASSETGIYEQYF. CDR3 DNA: TGTGCCAGCTCCGAGACAGGGATCTACGAGCAGTACTTC.

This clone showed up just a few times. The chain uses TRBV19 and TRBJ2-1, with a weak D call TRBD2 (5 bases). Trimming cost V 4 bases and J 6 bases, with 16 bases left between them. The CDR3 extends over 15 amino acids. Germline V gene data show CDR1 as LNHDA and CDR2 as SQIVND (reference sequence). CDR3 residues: CASSTGRALGNEQFF. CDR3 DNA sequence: TGTGCCAGTAGTACTGGGCGGGCCCTAGGCAATGAGCAGTTCTTC.

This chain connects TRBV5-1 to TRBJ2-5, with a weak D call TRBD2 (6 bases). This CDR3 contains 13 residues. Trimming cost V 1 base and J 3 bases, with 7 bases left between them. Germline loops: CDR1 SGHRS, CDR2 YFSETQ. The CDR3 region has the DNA TGCGCCAGCAGCTTGACTAGCAAAGAGACCCAGTACTTC. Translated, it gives CASSLTSKETQYF. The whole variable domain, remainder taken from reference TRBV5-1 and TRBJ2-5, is KAGVTQTPRYLIKTRGQQVTLSCSPISGHRSVSWYQQTPGQGLQFLFEYFSETQRNKGNFPGRFSGRQFSNSRSEMNVSTLELGDSALYLCASSLTSKETQYFGPGTRLLVL.

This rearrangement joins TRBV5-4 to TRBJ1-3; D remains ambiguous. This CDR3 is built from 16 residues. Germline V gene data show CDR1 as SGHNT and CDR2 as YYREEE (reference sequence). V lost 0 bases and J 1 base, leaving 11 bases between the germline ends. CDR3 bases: TGTGCCAGCAGCTTGGGTTCGGCCCAATCTGGAAACACCATATATTTT. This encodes CASSLGSAQSGNTIYF.

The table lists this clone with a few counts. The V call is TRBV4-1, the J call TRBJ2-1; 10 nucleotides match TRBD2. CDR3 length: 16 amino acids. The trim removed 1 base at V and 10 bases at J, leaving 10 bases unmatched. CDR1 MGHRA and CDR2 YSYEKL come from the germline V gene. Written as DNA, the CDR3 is TGCGCCAGCAGCCAAGGGGTGCTAGCGGGAGTACAGGAGCAGTTCTTC. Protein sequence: CASSQGVLAGVQEQFF.

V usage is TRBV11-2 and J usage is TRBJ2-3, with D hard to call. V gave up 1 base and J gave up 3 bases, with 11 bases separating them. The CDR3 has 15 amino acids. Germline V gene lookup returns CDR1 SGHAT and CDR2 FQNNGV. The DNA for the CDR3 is TGTGCCAGCAGCTTAGTGGGGTTATTGACAGATACGCAGTATTTT. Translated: CASSLVGLLTDTQYF.